This T cell receptor (beta chain) was captured in a study of cytomegalovirus exposure and HLA in healthy donors. CDR1 and CDR2 (germline): MNHNS, SASEGT. The CDR3 runs to 16 residues. This clone was seen just once. Its antigen is unidentified. Germline is not matched at one junction end, which may reflect a read error. The identical CDR3 is also encoded by other nucleotide sequences in the sample. Study results and limitations: Later analysis suggested most CMV-associated TCR beta chains were HLA-restricted.

Vbeta (60) and Jbeta (13) primers were used in the PCR. Assay: immunoSEQ multiplex PCR; the TCRdb copy retains only in-frame clones and omits some. Of around 98,000 clones in the sample, around three quarters were seen once. The sample was PBMCs. The chain recombines TRBV6-1 with TRBJ1-1, with D unclear. The TCR sequence derives from a human donor in good health. CDR3 DNA sequence: TGCGCCAGCAGTGGGCGGATTGCGACGAAGAGACGTGAAGCTTTCTTT. Translating it yields CASSGRIATKRREAFF.